Listed below are T cell receptor beta chains from one sample, sequenced in a study of T-cell reconstitution after alpha-beta-depleted transplantation in children. TCRdb re-called the PCR reads through MiXCR, storing one row per CDR3 protein. The table shows around 190,000 distinct CDR3 sequences, with approximately 6.9% occurring only once. The starting material was PBMCs, obtained before TCRalphabeta/CD19-depleted stem cell transplant. These TCRs come from a boy aged 2 to 10 with acute lymphoblastic leukemia, due to receive a stem cell transplant. Both conserved end residues are part of each CDR3.

CDR3aa | len | j_gene | v_gene
CASSFRADTQYF | 12 | TRBJ2-3 | TRBV5-1
CASSTGTSNEQYF | 13 | TRBJ2-7 | TRBV6-1
CSVVAQASTDTQYF | 14 | TRBJ2-3 | TRBV29-1
CASSSATGTTEQFF | 14 | TRBJ2-1 | TRBV27
CASSYSTGEGLDGYTF | 16 | TRBJ1-2 | TRBV6-2/TRBV6-3
CASSLYYEAFF | 11 | TRBJ1-1 | TRBV7-9
CASSGGNRFSYEQYF | 15 | TRBJ2-7 | TRBV2
CASSYSTGGYTGELFF | 16 | TRBJ2-2 | TRBV6-5
CASSSGQGHYNEQFF | 15 | TRBJ2-1 | TRBV11-2
CASSSRDPIGELFF | 14 | TRBJ2-2 | TRBV27
CASSSGTGGSTHPETQYF | 18 | TRBJ2-5 | TRBV6-1
CSAGTGNYGYTF | 12 | TRBJ1-2 | TRBV29-1
CATTGTSGNSYNEQFF | 16 | TRBJ2-1 | TRBV2
CASSLGQGIRNEQFF | 15 | TRBJ2-1 | TRBV28
CASSSLVAGERAEQYF | 16 | TRBJ2-7 | TRBV28
CSARVPGEYTEAFF | 14 | TRBJ1-1 | TRBV20-1
CASSFDSNQPQHF | 13 | TRBJ1-5 | TRBV12-3/TRBV12-4
CASSLGGVYQPQHF | 14 | TRBJ1-5 | TRBV7-2
CATNQGPRSEQYF | 13 | TRBJ2-7 | TRBV24-1
CASSQEYLRRESGTEAFF | 18 | TRBJ1-1 | TRBV4-1
CATLRQATNEKLFF | 14 | TRBJ1-4 | TRBV28
CSARRGTGGPNTEAFF | 16 | TRBJ1-1 | TRBV20-1
CASSGGSNSPLHF | 13 | TRBJ1-6 | TRBV12-3/TRBV12-4
CASSYRGNQPQHF | 13 | TRBJ1-5 | TRBV7-2
CASSYRGRDEQYF | 13 | TRBJ2-7 | TRBV6-6
CASSQGMRGDTDTQYF | 16 | TRBJ2-3 | TRBV4-3
CASSQGSTYEQYF | 13 | TRBJ2-7 | TRBV19
CSVKSRKNIGHTEAFF | 16 | TRBJ1-1 | TRBV29-1
CASSPTGNPNYGYTF | 15 | TRBJ1-2 | TRBV4-2
CASSPLRGGVEDTQYF | 16 | TRBJ2-3 | TRBV12-3/TRBV12-4
CASSQERGAYGYTF | 14 | TRBJ1-2 | TRBV3-1
CASSFASGAGGETQYF | 16 | TRBJ2-5 | TRBV7-2
CASSAFDRAYEQYF | 14 | TRBJ2-7 | TRBV7-2
CSARTPEDSPLHF | 13 | TRBJ1-6 | TRBV20-1
CASSLGTEVSYEQYF | 15 | TRBJ2-7 | TRBV11-3
CASSVRLGGTDTQYF | 15 | TRBJ2-3 | TRBV6-4
CASSLRTLVYTF | 12 | TRBJ1-2 | TRBV12-3/TRBV12-4
CASSLERGPETQYF | 14 | TRBJ2-5 | TRBV7-9
CASSLSGLESTDTQYF | 16 | TRBJ2-3 | TRBV5-1
CASSLDQGFYEQYF | 14 | TRBJ2-7 | TRBV5-1
CASREDRSGANVLTF | 15 | TRBJ2-6 | TRBV5-6
CASMHRGGETQYF | 13 | TRBJ2-5 | TRBV6-5
CASSPTSEAYEQYF | 14 | TRBJ2-7 | TRBV18
CASSTTTAYGYTF | 13 | TRBJ1-2 | TRBV7-9
CASSFGSRTGPNEKLFF | 17 | TRBJ1-4 | TRBV5-1
CASKGLAGAYNEQFF | 15 | TRBJ2-1 | TRBV2
CASSQGRRNTEAFF | 14 | TRBJ1-1 | TRBV7-2
CASSLGRGAGQDEQFF | 16 | TRBJ2-1 | TRBV5-1
CASFRPGGRTINYGYTF | 17 | TRBJ1-2 | TRBV2
CASSQSRGWTEAFF | 14 | TRBJ1-1 | TRBV19